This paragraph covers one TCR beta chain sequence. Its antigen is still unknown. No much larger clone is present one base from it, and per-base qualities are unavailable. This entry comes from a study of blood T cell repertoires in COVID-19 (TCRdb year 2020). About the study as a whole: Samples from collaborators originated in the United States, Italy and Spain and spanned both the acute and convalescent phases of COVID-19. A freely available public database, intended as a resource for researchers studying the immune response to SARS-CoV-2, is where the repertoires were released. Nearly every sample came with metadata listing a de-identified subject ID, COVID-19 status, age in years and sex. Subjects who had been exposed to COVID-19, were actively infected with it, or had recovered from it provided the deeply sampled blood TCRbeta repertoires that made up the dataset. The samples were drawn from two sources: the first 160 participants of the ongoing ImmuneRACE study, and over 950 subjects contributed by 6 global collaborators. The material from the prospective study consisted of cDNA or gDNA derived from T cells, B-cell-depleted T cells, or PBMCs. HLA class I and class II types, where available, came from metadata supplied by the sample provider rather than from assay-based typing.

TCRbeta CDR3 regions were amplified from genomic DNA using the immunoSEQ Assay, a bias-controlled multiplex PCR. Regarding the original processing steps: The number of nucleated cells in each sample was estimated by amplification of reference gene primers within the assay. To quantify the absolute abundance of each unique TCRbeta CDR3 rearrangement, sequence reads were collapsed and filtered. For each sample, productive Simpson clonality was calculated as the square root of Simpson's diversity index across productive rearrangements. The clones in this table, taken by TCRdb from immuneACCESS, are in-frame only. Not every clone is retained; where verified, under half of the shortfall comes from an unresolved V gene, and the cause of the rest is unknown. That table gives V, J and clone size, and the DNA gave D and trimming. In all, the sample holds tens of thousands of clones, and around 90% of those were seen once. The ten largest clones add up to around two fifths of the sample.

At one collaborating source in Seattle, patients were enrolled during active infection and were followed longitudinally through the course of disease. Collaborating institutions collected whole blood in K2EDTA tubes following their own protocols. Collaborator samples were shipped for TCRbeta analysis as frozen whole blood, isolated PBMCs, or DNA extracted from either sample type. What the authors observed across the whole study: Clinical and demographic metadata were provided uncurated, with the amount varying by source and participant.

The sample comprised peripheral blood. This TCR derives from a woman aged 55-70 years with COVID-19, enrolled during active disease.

For the CDR3, the sequence is CASSPAGGRDEQYF. The nucleotides are TGTGCCAGCAGCCCCGCGGGGGGCCGAGACGAGCAGTACTTC. Here the chain combines TRBV6-2 or TRBV6-3 and TRBJ2-7; 8 bases in the junction line up with TRBD2. The CDR3 runs 14 amino acids, cysteine and phenylalanine included. Kept here is only the CDR3 DNA, which spans 42 bases and is read in frame from base 1. The germline V gene specifies MNHEY as CDR1 and SVGEGT as CDR2. After removal of 6 bases from V and 5 bases from J, the junction retains 9 bases not matched to a gene.